Following are 3 T cell receptor beta chains from one sample sequenced in a study of OX40 agonist ivuxolimab in advanced cancers. Library prep was done by the immunoSEQ multiplex PCR assay. The immuneACCESS repertoire file appears here via TCRdb, limited to in-frame rearrangements. These files lack a portion of the clones; in checked studies, under half of the deficit traces to unresolved V genes, and the cause of the others is not known. This sample has about 50,000 clones in its table, and just under 95% of those were observed once. More than 20% of the sample is in the top ten clones. Sequenced here: CD4+ or CD8+ T cells sorted from blood, sampled in a trial of the OX40 agonist ivuxolimab. These receptors were obtained from an adult with an advanced solid tumor such as melanoma, head and neck, liver or kidney cancer.

The J gene is TRBJ2-7, the V gene TRBV7-2; TRBD2 matches at 11 bases. CDR3 length equals 17 residues. Germline-derived CDR1 and CDR2 are SGHTA and FQGNSA. V dropped 1 base and J dropped 8; count of bases not matched to a gene: 13. The CDR3 here is CASSLGDPTSGTKQQYF. The CDR3 nucleotides are TGTGCCAGCAGCTTAGGCGATCCGACTAGCGGGACTAAGCAGCAGTACTTC. The variable domain in full, with the rest retrieved from reference TRBV7-2 and TRBJ2-7, is GAGVSQSPSNKVTEKGKDVELRCDPISGHTALYWYRQSLGQGLEFLIYFQGNSAPDKSGLPSDRFSAERTGGSVSTLTIQRTQQEDSAVYLCASSLGDPTSGTKQQYFGPGTRLTVT.

The chain uses TRBV9 and TRBJ1-1; D may be TRBD1 (6 bases). Germline-derived CDR1 and CDR2 are SGDLS and YYNGEE. CDR3 length equals 13 residues. With 6 bases removed from V and 5 bases from J, the gap between germline ends came to 14 bases. The chain's CDR3 is CASKGGSETEAFF. The CDR3 bases are TGTGCCAGCAAGGGGGGGAGTGAGACTGAAGCTTTCTTT.

This chain connects TRBV19 to TRBJ2-1; 7 bases match TRBD2. The CDR3 consists of 11 residues. Germline loops: CDR1 LNHDA, CDR2 SQIVND (reference sequence). Trimming cost V 8 bases and J 8 bases; bases outside gene matches: 3. CDR3 amino acids: CASGAGDEQFF. As DNA, the CDR3 is TGTGCCAGTGGCGCGGGAGATGAGCAGTTCTTC.